This T cell receptor (beta chain) emerged from a study of cytomegalovirus exposure and HLA in healthy donors. The overall study: There were under 140 million unique TCR beta sequences, drawn from approximately 180 million T cells, in an earlier analysis. Study-wide results and caveats: Likely technical artifact: a cluster of highly shared sequence variants.

On this clone itself: Its antigen is still unknown.

With 5 bases removed from V and 6 bases from J, the gap between germline ends came to 21 bases. The CDR3 is 16 amino acids. The germline V gene encodes CDR1 SGHTA and CDR2 FQGTGA. With 60 Vbeta and 13 Jbeta primers, the PCR was carried out. In the study's own analysis: Counted up in a later analysis, unique TCR beta chains came to around 80 million, with roughly 11 million shared. Method: immunoSEQ multiplex PCR; TCRdb's copy keeps in-frame clones and lacks some. That table furnishes V, J and clone size, whereas the DNA furnished D and trimming. The sample includes about 170,000 clones, around 80% of them seen just once.

The sequenced sample consisted of PBMCs. The sequence derives from a woman aged 45-60 years in good health and CMV-seropositive. The gene calls are TRBV7-3 and TRBJ2-3; D unclear. The chain's CDR3 is CASSPGLHSSGDTQYF. The CDR3 bases are TGTGCCAGCAGCCCTGGTCTCCATAGCAGTGGTGATACGCAGTATTTT.